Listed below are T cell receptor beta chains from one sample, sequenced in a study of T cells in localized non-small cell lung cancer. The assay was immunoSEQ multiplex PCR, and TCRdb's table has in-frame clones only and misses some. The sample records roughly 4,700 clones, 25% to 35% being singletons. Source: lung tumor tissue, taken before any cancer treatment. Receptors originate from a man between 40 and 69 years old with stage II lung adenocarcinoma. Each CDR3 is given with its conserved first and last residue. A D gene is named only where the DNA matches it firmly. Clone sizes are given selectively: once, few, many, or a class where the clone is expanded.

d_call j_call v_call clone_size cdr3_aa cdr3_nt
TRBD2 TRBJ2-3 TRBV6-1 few CAISEGTSGTDTQYF TGTGCCATCAGTGAAGGGACTAGCGGGACAGATACGCAGTATTTT
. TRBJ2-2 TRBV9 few CASSVFGGNTGELFF TGTGCCAGCAGCGTATTCGGGGGAAACACCGGGGAGCTGTTTTTT
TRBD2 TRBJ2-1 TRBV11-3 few CASSLTGTRAGNEQFF TGTGCCAGCAGCTTAACGGGGACTAGGGCGGGCAATGAGCAGTTCTTC
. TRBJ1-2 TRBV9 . CASSVSGRGTEGYTF TGTGCCAGCAGCGTCTCAGGACGGGGAACGGAGGGCTACACCTTC
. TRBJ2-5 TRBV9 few CASSSSLGGGQETQYF TGTGCCAGCAGCTCATCTTTAGGGGGTGGACAAGAGACCCAGTACTTC
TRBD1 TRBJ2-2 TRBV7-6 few CASSSGGRGTGELFF TGTGCCAGCAGCTCAGGGGGCAGGGGAACCGGGGAGCTGTTTTTT
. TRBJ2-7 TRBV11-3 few CASSLDGSPYEQYF TGTGCCAGCAGCTTAGATGGCAGCCCCTACGAGCAGTACTTC
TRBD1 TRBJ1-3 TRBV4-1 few CASSQRAGGTGNTIYF TGCGCCAGCAGCCAACGGGCAGGGGGTACGGGAAACACCATATATTTT
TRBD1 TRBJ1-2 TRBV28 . CASSPDRGRGYGYTF TGTGCCAGCAGTCCTGACAGGGGGCGAGGGTATGGCTACACCTTC
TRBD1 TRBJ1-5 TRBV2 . CASSLREGASDF TGTGCCAGCAGTCTCCGAGAGGGGGCCTCGGATTTT
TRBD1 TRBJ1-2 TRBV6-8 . CAISGTGGRNYGYTF TGTGCCATCAGTGGGACAGGGGGCCGTAACTATGGCTACACCTTC
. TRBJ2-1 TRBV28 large CASREDHMRDEQFF TGTGCCAGCAGGGAGGACCACATGCGCGATGAGCAGTTCTTC
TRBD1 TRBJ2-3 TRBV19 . CASSIGTGGTDTQYF TGTGCCAGTAGTATCGGGACAGGGGGGACAGATACGCAGTATTTT
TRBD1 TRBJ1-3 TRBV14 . CASSHLGQGGRNTIYF TGTGCCAGCAGCCATCTAGGACAGGGGGGACGAAACACCATATATTTT
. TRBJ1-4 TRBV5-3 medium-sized CARSLFCRESANEKLFF TGTGCCAGAAGCTTGTTCTGCAGGGAGAGTGCTAATGAAAAACTGTTTTTT
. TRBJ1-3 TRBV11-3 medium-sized CASSFGESGNTIYF TGTGCCAGCAGCTTTGGGGAGTCTGGAAACACCATATATTTT
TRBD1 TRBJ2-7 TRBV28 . CASSSASGTDYEQYF TGTGCCAGCAGTTCCGCCTCCGGGACAGATTACGAGCAGTACTTC
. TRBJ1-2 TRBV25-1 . CASSEGGYGYTF TGTGCCAGCAGTGAAGGGGGCTATGGCTACACCTTC
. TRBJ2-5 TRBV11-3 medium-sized CASSRPGGGETQYF TGTGCCAGCAGCCGCCCCGGGGGAGGCGAGACCCAGTACTTC
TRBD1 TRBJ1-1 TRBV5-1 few CASSSVDRGGLNTEAFF TGCGCCAGCAGCTCAGTAGACAGGGGGGGTCTTAACACTGAAGCTTTCTTT
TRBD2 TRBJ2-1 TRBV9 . CASSERNRASGYNEQFF TGTGCCAGCAGTGAACGCAATCGGGCTAGCGGCTACAATGAGCAGTTCTTC
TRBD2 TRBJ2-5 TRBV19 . CASTPQAGGQETQYF TGTGCCAGTACCCCCCAGGCGGGGGGACAAGAGACCCAGTACTTC
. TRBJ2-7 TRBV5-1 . CASSLGELIFGQYF TGCGCCAGCAGCTTGGGAGAGTTGATCTTCGGACAGTACTTC
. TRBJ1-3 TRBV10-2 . CASSAPMGAGNTIYF TGCGCCAGCAGTGCCCCAATGGGGGCTGGAAACACCATATATTTT
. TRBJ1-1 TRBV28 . CASSTPSMNTEAFF TGTGCCAGCAGTACCCCCAGTATGAACACTGAAGCTTTCTTT
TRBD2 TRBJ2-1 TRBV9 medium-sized CASSSRTSYNEQFF TGTGCCAGCAGCTCCCGGACTAGCTACAATGAGCAGTTCTTC
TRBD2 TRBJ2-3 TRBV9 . CASSASGAGARWTDTQYF TGTGCCAGCAGTGCGTCGGGAGCGGGAGCCAGGTGGACAGATACGCAGTATTTT
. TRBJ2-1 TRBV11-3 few CASSLRGSSYNEQFF TGTGCCAGCAGCCTTAGGGGAAGCTCCTACAATGAGCAGTTCTTC
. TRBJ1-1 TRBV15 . CATSRGGVRNTEAFF TGTGCCACCAGCAGAGGAGGGGTTAGGAACACTGAAGCTTTCTTT
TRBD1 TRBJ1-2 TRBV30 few CAWSPRGVDREAF TGTGCCTGGAGCCCTAGGGGGGTCGACAGGGAGGCCTTC
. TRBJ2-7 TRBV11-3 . CASSMRQSRNSYEQYF TGTGCCAGCAGCATGCGTCAGTCTAGGAACTCCTACGAGCAGTACTTC
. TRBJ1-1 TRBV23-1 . CASSQAIEGWAAEAFF TGCGCCAGCAGCCAAGCTATTGAGGGGTGGGCCGCTGAAGCTTTCTTT
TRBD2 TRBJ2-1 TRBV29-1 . CSVEPRGGPGDEQFF TGCAGCGTTGAACCCCGCGGGGGTCCCGGCGATGAGCAGTTCTTC
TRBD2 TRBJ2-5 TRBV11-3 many CASSFWGLAVQETQYF TGTGCCAGCAGCTTCTGGGGACTAGCGGTTCAAGAGACCCAGTACTTC
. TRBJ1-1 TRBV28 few CASSAPGNTEAFF TGTGCCAGCAGTGCCCCGGGGAACACTGAAGCTTTCTTT
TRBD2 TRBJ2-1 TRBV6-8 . CASSLGLAGGQFF TGTGCCAGCAGTTTGGGACTAGCGGGGGGGCAGTTCTTC
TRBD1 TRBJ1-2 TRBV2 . CASSRGTEDYGYTF TGTGCCAGCAGTCGCGGGACAGAGGACTATGGCTACACCTTC
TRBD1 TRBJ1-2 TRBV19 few CASSPGTANYGYTF TGTGCCAGTAGTCCCGGGACAGCCAACTATGGCTACACCTTC
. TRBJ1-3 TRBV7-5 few CASSLDQGLGGNTIYF TGTGCCAGCAGCTTGGATCAGGGGCTTGGCGGAAACACCATATATTTT
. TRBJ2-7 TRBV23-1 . CASSQDVGLEQYF TGCGCCAGCAGCCAAGACGTTGGGCTCGAGCAGTACTTC
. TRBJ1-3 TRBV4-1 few CASSQISGGLGNTIYF TGCGCCAGCAGCCAAATATCGGGGGGGCTCGGAAACACCATATATTTT
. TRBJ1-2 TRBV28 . CASSFAEQTLGYGYTF TGTGCCAGCAGTTTCGCCGAACAAACCCTAGGCTATGGCTACACCTTC
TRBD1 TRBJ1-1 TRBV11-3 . CASSGADRMNTEAFF TGTGCCAGCAGCGGGGCGGACAGGATGAACACTGAAGCTTTCTTT
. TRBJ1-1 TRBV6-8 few CASSDRGGQTEAFF TGTGCCAGCAGTGACAGAGGGGGGCAAACTGAAGCTTTCTTT
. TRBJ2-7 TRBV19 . CASSIFGAGTSQRANEQYF TGTGCCAGTAGTATATTCGGTGCCGGGACTTCCCAGCGGGCCAACGAGCAGTACTTC
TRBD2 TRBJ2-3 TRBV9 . CASSVELAGPTDTQYF TGTGCCAGCAGCGTAGAGCTAGCGGGACCCACAGATACGCAGTATTTT